The clone carrying this T cell receptor (beta chain) has at least ten counts. Its specificity is unknown. The cDNA had a unique molecular identifier and a template-switch universal primer site. Using its own MiXCR run on the 5' RACE reads, TCRdb lists one record per CDR3 protein. The sample holds about 530,000 distinct CDR3 sequences, 13% to 15% seen once. These data belong to a study of identical twins. Study-wide findings and caveats: Insertions ran lower in abundant cord blood beta clonotypes, though not in memory repertoires.

These data were also reused for a study on yellow fever vaccine responses in identical twins.

Sequenced input: CD4+ T cells sorted from blood. This TCR derives from a woman aged 18-29 years in good health.

This CDR3 is CASSSQAVPTSTDTQYF. CDR3 nucleotides: TGTGCCAGCAGCTCCCAAGCGGTTCCGACTAGCACAGATACGCAGTATTTT. This chain links TRBV7-9 with TRBJ2-3; D is possibly TRBD2 (5 bases). The CDR3 covers 17 residues. Germline CDR1 is SEHNR and CDR2 is FQNEAQ (reference sequence). With 4 bases removed from V and 0 bases from J, the gap between germline ends came to 17 bases.